What follows describes a single T cell receptor (beta chain). What it recognizes is unknown. This record comes from a study of cytomegalovirus exposure and HLA in healthy donors. The germline V gene encodes CDR1 LGHNA and CDR2 YNFKEQ. Trimming took 6 bases from V and 6 from J; bases not matched to a gene: 6. The CDR3 totals 14 residues. PCR involved 60 Vbeta and 13 Jbeta primers. Data came from immunoSEQ multiplex PCR; TCRdb stores just in-frame clones and leaves some out. Here the sample table reports 25,000 to 40,000 clones. Study-level results: Available immune exposure information was restricted to CMV serostatus only.

This receptor was identified in a woman between 40 and 55 years old in good health and CMV-seropositive. The sequencing sample was made of PBMCs. This rearrangement joins TRBV4-2 to TRBJ2-7, with 12 bases matching TRBD1. The CDR3 region is CASSPGTGGGEQYF. Here the CDR3 DNA reads TGTGCCAGCAGTCCCGGGACAGGGGGCGGCGAGCAGTACTTC.